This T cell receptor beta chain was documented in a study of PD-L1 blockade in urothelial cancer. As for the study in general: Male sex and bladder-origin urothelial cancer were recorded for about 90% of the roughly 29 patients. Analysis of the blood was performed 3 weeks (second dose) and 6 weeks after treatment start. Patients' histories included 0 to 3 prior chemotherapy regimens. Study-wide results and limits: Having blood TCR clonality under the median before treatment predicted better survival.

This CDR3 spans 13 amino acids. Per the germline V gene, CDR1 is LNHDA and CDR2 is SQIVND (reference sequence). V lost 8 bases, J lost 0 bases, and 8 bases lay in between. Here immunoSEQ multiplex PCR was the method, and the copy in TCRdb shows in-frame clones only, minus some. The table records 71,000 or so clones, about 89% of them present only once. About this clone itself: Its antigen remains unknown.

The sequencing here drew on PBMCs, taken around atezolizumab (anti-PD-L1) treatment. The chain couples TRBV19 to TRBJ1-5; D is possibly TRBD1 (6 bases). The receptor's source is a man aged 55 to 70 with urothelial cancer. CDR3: CASRDISNQPQHF. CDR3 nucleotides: TGTGCCAGTCGGGACATTAGCAATCAGCCCCAGCATTTT.